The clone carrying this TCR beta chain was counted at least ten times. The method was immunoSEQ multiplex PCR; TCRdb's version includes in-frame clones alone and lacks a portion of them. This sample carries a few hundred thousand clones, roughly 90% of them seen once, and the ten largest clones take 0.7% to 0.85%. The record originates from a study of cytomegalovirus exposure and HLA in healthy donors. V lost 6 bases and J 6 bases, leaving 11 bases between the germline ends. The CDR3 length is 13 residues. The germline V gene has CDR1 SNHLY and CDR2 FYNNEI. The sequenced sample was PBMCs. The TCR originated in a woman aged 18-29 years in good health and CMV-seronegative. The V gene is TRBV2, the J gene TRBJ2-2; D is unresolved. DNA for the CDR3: TGTGCCAGCAGCCTTCTAAGCTCCGGGGAGCTGTTTTTT. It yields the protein CASSLLSSGELFF.